Given below is one TCR beta chain in context. This table comes from immunoSEQ multiplex PCR, and its TCRdb copy is limited to in-frame clones, with some not included. The data contain about 68,000 clones, about 89% of them singletons. The sample belongs to a study of T cell changes during pregnancy in multiple sclerosis. J lost 7 bases, V lost 4 bases, and 6 bases had no gene match. Germline V lookup: CDR1 MRHNA, CDR2 SNTAGT. This CDR3 comprises 14 residues. The TCR originated in a female donor with multiple sclerosis, enrolled in a pregnancy study. The V call is TRBV6-4, the J call TRBJ2-2, with 7 bases matching TRBD1. The sample consisted of peripheral blood, taken in the second trimester of pregnancy. As DNA, the CDR3 is TGTGCCAGCAGTGTCACAGGGGATGGCGGGGAGCTGTTTTTT. Translating it yields CASSVTGDGGELFF.